One sample yielded the 10 T cell receptor beta chains listed below, sequenced in a study of cytomegalovirus exposure and HLA in healthy donors. Use of 60 Vbeta and 13 Jbeta primers characterized the PCR. Sequenced by immunoSEQ multiplex PCR; TCRdb stores in-frame clones only, minus some. The repertoire holds 160,000 or so clones, roughly 85% seen once, with 6% to 7% in the top ten. Sequencing was performed on PBMCs. These receptors were obtained from a man aged 40-55 years in good health and CMV-seropositive.

The chain employs TRBV5-4 and TRBJ2-3, with D perhaps matching TRBD2 (6 bases). Deletions cut 4 bases from V and 2 bases from J, with 17 bases between. Per the germline V gene, CDR1 is SGHNT and CDR2 is YYREEE (reference sequence). The CDR3 contains 16 residues. The CDR3 DNA reads as TGTGCCAGCAGCCCCTCTAGCGTTGGGACCACAGATACGCAGTATTTT. Translation gives CASSPSSVGTTDTQYF.

The rearrangement uses TRBV7-3 and TRBJ2-1; perhaps TRBD1 as D (5 bases). Germline lookup yields CDR1 SGHTA and CDR2 FQGTGA. The CDR3 consists of 13 residues. V shed 2 bases and J shed 9 bases, with 11 bases lying between them. The CDR3 sequence is CASSLGAQGEQFF. CDR3 bases: TGTGCCAGCAGCTTAGGGGCCCAAGGTGAGCAGTTCTTC.

The V call is TRBV27, the J call TRBJ1-1; 9 nucleotides line up with TRBD1. The junction had 8 bases not matched to a gene; V was cut back by 5 bases and J by 1 base. This CDR3 has 16 amino acids. Germline CDR1 is MNHEY and CDR2 is SMNVEV (reference sequence). The CDR3 is CASSPTADRGNTEAFF. In DNA form, the CDR3 reads TGTGCCAGCAGTCCGACGGCGGACAGGGGGAACACTGAAGCTTTCTTT.

The rearrangement joins TRBV18 to TRBJ2-5, with D uncertain. Germline assignment: CDR1 KGHSH and CDR2 LQKENI. This CDR3 has 15 residues. Trimming removed 7 bases from V and 4 bases from J, with 19 bases in between. In DNA, the CDR3 is TGTGCCAGCTTCGGTTCTCTAGGTCTGGCAGAGACCCAGTACTTC. Translated, it gives CASFGSLGLAETQYF.

The chain joins TRBV9 to TRBJ1-2; D is ambiguous. Germline CDR1 reads SGDLS; CDR2 reads YYNGEE. Deletions cut 4 bases from V and 2 bases from J, with 9 bases between. This CDR3 has 13 residues. This chain's CDR3 is CASSYVGNYGYTF. The CDR3, as DNA: TGTGCCAGCAGCTACGTTGGCAACTATGGCTACACCTTC.

The chain recombines TRBV4-1 with TRBJ1-1; D is undetermined. V was trimmed by 1 base and J by 6 bases, leaving 12 bases between them. There are 14 residues in the CDR3. Germline V gene lookup returns CDR1 MGHRA and CDR2 YSYEKL. The CDR3 loop reads CASSQGLGLSEAFF. The CDR3 DNA follows: TGCGCCAGCAGCCAAGGACTCGGCCTATCTGAAGCTTTCTTT.

This clone was counted many times. The chain has TRBV11-3 and TRBJ2-7; a weak D match, TRBD1 (6 bases). This CDR3 is built from 14 residues. Per the germline V gene, CDR1 is SGHNT and CDR2 is YENEEA. Trimming left V 5 bases short and J 0 bases short, with 11 bases between. The CDR3 nucleotides are TGTGCCAGCAGCCGGAGGACAGCCTCCTACGAGCAGTACTTC. It encodes CASSRRTASYEQYF.

The chain carries TRBV6-4 and TRBJ2-7, with TRBD2 matching 8 bases. The CDR3 sequence is 15 residues long. V gave up 6 bases and J gave up 0 bases; unmatched junction bases: 7. Per germline, CDR1 MRHNA and CDR2 SNTAGT. The CDR3 region is CASSPQAGASYEQYF. The CDR3, as DNA: TGTGCCAGCAGCCCACAAGCGGGGGCCTCCTACGAGCAGTACTTC.

In this sample, this clone turned up a few times. This rearrangement joins TRBV6-5 to TRBJ2-7; 10 bases align to TRBD2. CDR3 size: 14 residues. The germline CDR1 and CDR2 sequences are MNHEY and SVGAGI. V dropped 2 bases and J dropped 5; count of bases not matched to a gene: 3. Here the CDR3 reads CASSYNSGRHEQYF. The CDR3 DNA reads TGTGCCAGCAGTTACAATAGCGGGAGGCACGAGCAGTACTTC.

This chain links TRBV10-3 with TRBJ1-2; TRBD1 is a possible D gene (5 bases). The CDR3 loop spans 14 amino acids. CDR1 is ENHRY, CDR2 SYGVKD, per germline. Trimming removed 6 bases from V and 0 bases from J, with 11 bases in between. The DNA for the CDR3 is TGTGCCATCAGCCCGACGGGGGCTAACTATGGCTACACCTTC. Translating it yields CAISPTGANYGYTF.